This TCR beta chain was profiled in a study of response to subunit inactivated influenza vaccine. General study findings and limits: Each seasonal influenza vaccination recruits few new T cells, the authors suggested.

MiXCR, run by TCRdb on the RT-PCR reads, gives a single entry per CDR3 protein. Of hundreds of thousands of distinct CDR3 sequences listed, about 12% are singletons. This CDR3 spans 16 amino acids. V lost 3 bases and J lost 4; bases outside the gene matches: 12. Germline-derived CDR1 and CDR2 are DFQATT and SNEGSKA (reference sequence). A word on this clonotype: What it recognizes is unknown.

The input for sequencing was PBMCs from blood, taken on the day of vaccination. The chain joins TRBV20-1 to TRBJ2-1; 7 nucleotides line up with TRBD2. This clonotype originated in a man in his fifties who received an inactivated influenza vaccine. The chain's CDR3 is CSARYSGGPIYNEQFF. CDR3 in DNA: TGCAGTGCTAGGTATTCGGGAGGACCAATATACAATGAGCAGTTCTTC.